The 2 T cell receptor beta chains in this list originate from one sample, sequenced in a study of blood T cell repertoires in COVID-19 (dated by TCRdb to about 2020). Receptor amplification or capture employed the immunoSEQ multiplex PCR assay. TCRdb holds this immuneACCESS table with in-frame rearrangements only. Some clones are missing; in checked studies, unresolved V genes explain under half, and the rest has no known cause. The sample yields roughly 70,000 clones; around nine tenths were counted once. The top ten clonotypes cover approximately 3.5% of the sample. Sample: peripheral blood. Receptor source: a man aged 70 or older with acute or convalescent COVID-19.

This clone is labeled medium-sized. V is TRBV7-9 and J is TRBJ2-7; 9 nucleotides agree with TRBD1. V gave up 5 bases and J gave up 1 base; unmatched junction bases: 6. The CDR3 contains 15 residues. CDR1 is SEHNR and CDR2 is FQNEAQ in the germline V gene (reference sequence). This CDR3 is CASSPPGQGSYEQYF. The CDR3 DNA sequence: TGTGCCAGCAGCCCTCCGGGACAGGGATCCTACGAGCAGTACTTC.

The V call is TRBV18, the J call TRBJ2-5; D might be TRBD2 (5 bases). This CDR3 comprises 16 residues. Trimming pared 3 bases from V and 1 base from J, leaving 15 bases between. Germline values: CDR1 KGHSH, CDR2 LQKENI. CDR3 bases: TGTGCCAGCTCACCGCTCGCGGGCGAAATCCAAGAGACCCAGTACTTC. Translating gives CASSPLAGEIQETQYF.